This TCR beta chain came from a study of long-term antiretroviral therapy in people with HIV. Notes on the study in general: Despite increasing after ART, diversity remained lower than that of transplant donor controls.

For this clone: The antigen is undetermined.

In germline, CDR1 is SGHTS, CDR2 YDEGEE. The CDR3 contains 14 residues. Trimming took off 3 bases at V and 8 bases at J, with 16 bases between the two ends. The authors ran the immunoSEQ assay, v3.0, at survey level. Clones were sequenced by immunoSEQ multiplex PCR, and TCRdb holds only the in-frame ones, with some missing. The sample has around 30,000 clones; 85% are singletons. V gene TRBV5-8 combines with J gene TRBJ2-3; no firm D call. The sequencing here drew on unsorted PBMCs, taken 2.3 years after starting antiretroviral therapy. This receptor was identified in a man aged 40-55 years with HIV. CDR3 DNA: TGTGCCAGCAGCTCCCCAATGTTGCCGGGTACGCAGTATTTT. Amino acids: CASSSPMLPGTQYF.